These 25 T cell receptor beta chains share one sample of origin, sequenced in a study of blood T cells in healthy people across ages (dated by TCRdb to between 2015 and 2016). Library method: 5' RACE. The sequencer was an Illumina HiSeq 2500. A second PCR of roughly 7 to 12 cycles was run with a J-beta primer mix and a sample-barcoded 5' primer. TCRdb cleaned the public reads at Q25 with fastp, built clones with MiXCR and kept in-frame beta chains. Each CDR3 protein appears once, grouped with its most common genes and DNA. In all, the sample holds 750,000 to 950,000 distinct CDR3 sequences, and 29% of those were seen once. The top ten hold roughly 10% of the sample. These data are also associated with another study on T cells of mothers and their children.

The sequenced material came from blood. Receptors were obtained from a woman in her thirties or forties in good health.

Only a few counts were recorded for this clonotype. The chain couples TRBV7-2 to TRBJ1-1; 9 nucleotides align to TRBD1. The CDR3 consists of 16 residues. Trimming cost V 1 base and J 7 bases; bases outside gene matches: 10. Germline assignment: CDR1 SGHTA and CDR2 FQGNSA. This CDR3 is CASSLGGQGSGGEAFF. The CDR3 DNA follows: TGTGCCAGCAGCTTAGGCGGACAGGGGTCAGGGGGTGAAGCTTTCTTT.

This clonotype was seen a few times. The chain links TRBV11-2 to TRBJ2-1; D is uncertain. The ends were cut back, 1 base at V and 0 bases at J, with 7 bases in the middle. From germline, CDR1 is SGHAT and CDR2 FQNNGV. This CDR3 has 15 amino acids. CDR3 in DNA: TGTGCCAGCAGCTTAGGGGTGATCTCCTACAATGAGCAGTTCTTC. Its translation is CASSLGVISYNEQFF.

The genes are TRBV9 and TRBJ1-4; D is uncertain. The V gene's germline CDR1 is SGDLS and CDR2 YYNGEE. The CDR3 sequence is 15 residues long. The V end lost 4 bases, the J end lost 2 bases, and 12 bases lay between the germline ends. This CDR3 reads CASSPSLETNEKLFF. CDR3 in DNA: TGTGCCAGCAGCCCCAGCCTCGAGACTAATGAAAAACTGTTTTTT.

The chain uses TRBV10-3 and TRBJ2-1; D is uncertain. Deletions cut 3 bases from V and 1 base from J, with 4 bases between. The V gene's germline CDR1 is ENHRY and CDR2 SYGVKD. This CDR3 has 13 amino acids. In DNA, the CDR3 is TGTGCCATCAGTGACGGGTCCTACAATGAGCAGTTCTTC. As protein: CAISDGSYNEQFF.

About this clonotype itself: This may stem from a read error, because a much larger clone lies one nucleotide away. The limits of the CDR3 on the DNA are not certain, so only TCRdb's listed CDR3 is given. This rearrangement joins TRBV29-1 to TRBJ1-2; the table names TRBD1, a call not compared with the DNA. CDR1 and CDR2 (germline): SQVTM, ANQGSEA. The CDR3 spans 13 amino acids, including both terminal residues. This CDR3 reads CSVIQDTSYGCTF.

To note about this clonotype: A clone one base away is much larger, so this may be a read error. CDR3 sequence: CASRTDYGTERETQYF. The CDR3 DNA sequence: TGTGCCAGCAGGACCGACTATGGGACAGAGCGAGAGACCCAGTACTTC. This chain uses TRBV6-6 with TRBJ2-5; 7 bases align to TRBD1. Trimming at V came to 6 bases and at J to 4 bases, leaving 14 bases not matched to a gene. CDR1 and CDR2 (germline): MNHNY, SVGAGI (reference sequence). The length of the CDR3 is 16 residues.

This clonotype showed up many times. This chain links TRBV25-1 with TRBJ2-7, with D unresolved. V was cut by 5 bases and J by 6 bases, with 17 bases left in between. The CDR3 has 14 residues. CDR1 and CDR2 from the germline V gene are MGHDK and SYGVNS. Written as DNA, the CDR3 is TGTGCCAGCAGTCCTCATGGCAGGCGCTCCGAGCAGTACTTC. This gives the protein CASSPHGRRSEQYF.

In its sample, this clonotype was seen a few times. The chain combines TRBV14 with TRBJ1-2; D gene ambiguous. Trimming removed 0 bases at V and 0 bases at J, with 8 bases between. The CDR3 spans 15 residues. Germline loops: CDR1 SGHDN, CDR2 FVKESK. CDR3 protein: CASSQDDWANYGYTF. The CDR3 nucleotides read TGTGCCAGCAGCCAAGACGATTGGGCTAACTATGGCTACACCTTC.

Only a few counts were recorded for this clonotype. The rearrangement links TRBV6-6 to TRBJ2-5; TRBD2 agrees at 13 bases. The CDR3 is made up of 16 amino acids. Germline-derived CDR1 and CDR2 are MNHNY and SVGAGI (reference sequence). After removal of 6 bases from V and 5 bases from J, the junction contained 9 bases not matched to a gene. The CDR3 sequence: CASSPTLAGGRETQYF. Here the CDR3 DNA reads TGTGCCAGCAGCCCGACACTAGCGGGGGGGCGTGAGACCCAGTACTTC.

The V gene is TRBV12-5, the J gene TRBJ2-3; unclear D gene. Trimming cost V 5 bases and J 3 bases, with 3 bases left between them. The germline V gene encodes CDR1 LGHNT and CDR2 FRNRAP. The CDR3 spans 11 residues. The CDR3 region has the DNA TGTGCTAGTGGTGAAACAGATACGCAGTATTTT. Translating gives CASGETDTQYF. The complete variable domain, with remaining parts taken from reference TRBV12-5 and TRBJ2-3, reads DARVTQTPRHKVTEMGQEVTMRCQPILGHNTVFWYRQTMMQGLELLAYFRNRAPLDDSGMPKDRFSAEMPDATLATLKIQPSEPRDSAVYFCASGETDTQYFGPGTRLTVL.

The CDR3 bases are TGTGCCAGCAGCCGACGGGAGATACGCGGACTAGCGGGGCCCGGGGATACGCAGTATTTT. Translated, it gives CASSRREIRGLAGPGDTQYF. This chain uses TRBV7-2 with TRBJ2-3, with 12 bases matching TRBD2. Germline CDR1 and CDR2: SGHTA and FQGNSA. The trim removed 5 bases at V and 6 bases at J, leaving 21 bases unmatched. This CDR3 is built from 20 residues.

Note on this clonotype: This clone may be a read error of a much larger clone one base away. The chain has TRBV2 and TRBJ2-7; D call uncertain. V lost 6 bases to trimming and J lost 4 bases, with 13 bases between them. The CDR3 loop spans 13 amino acids. The germline CDR1 and CDR2 sequences are SNHLY and FYNNEI. CDR3 in amino acids: CASRIGRPYEQYF. CDR3 nucleotides: TGTGCCAGCAGGATAGGACGTCCATACGAGCAGTACTTC.

This chain joins TRBV29-1 and TRBJ1-4; D not resolved. The CDR3 extends over 13 amino acids. Trimming pared 4 bases from V and 7 bases from J, leaving 13 bases between. Germline CDR1 and CDR2: SQVTM and ANQGSEA. This CDR3 reads CSVVSGFGEKLFF. In nucleotides, the CDR3 is TGCAGCGTTGTCTCGGGGTTCGGTGAAAAACTGTTTTTT.

The chain couples TRBV20-1 to TRBJ1-1; weak D call: TRBD1 (5 bases). Trimming removed 1 base from V and 2 bases from J, with 8 bases in between. The V gene's germline CDR1 is DFQATT and CDR2 SNEGSKA (reference sequence). The CDR3 extends over 13 amino acids. Here the CDR3 reads CSARAGSNTEAFF. The CDR3 DNA reads TGCAGTGCTAGAGCAGGGAGTAACACTGAAGCTTTCTTT.

The chain joins TRBV20-1 to TRBJ1-4, with a possible D match to TRBD1 (6 bases). The CDR3 runs to 16 residues. Trimming shortened V by 4 bases and J by 0 bases, and 15 bases separated the two germline ends. The germline V gene has CDR1 DFQATT and CDR2 SNEGSKA (reference sequence). This CDR3 reads CSAKEGGRPTNEKLFF. For the CDR3, the DNA is TGCAGTGCTAAGGAGGGGGGTCGCCCAACTAATGAAAAACTGTTTTTT.

V and J are TRBV6-5 and TRBJ1-1; perhaps TRBD1 as D (6 bases). Germline V CDR1 and CDR2: MNHEY, SVGAGI. V was shortened by 6 bases and J by 1 base, with 15 bases between the two germline ends. This CDR3 contains 15 residues. CDR3 region: CASRSVGGQNTEAFF. The CDR3 region has the DNA TGTGCCAGCAGGTCAGTCGGGGGACAGAACACTGAAGCTTTCTTT.

The chain employs TRBV5-1 and TRBJ2-1; 7 positions match TRBD2. Germline CDR1 reads SGHRS; CDR2 reads YFSETQ. The CDR3 totals 16 residues. Losses at the gene ends were 7 bases for V and 3 bases for J; bases not matched to a gene: 13. The CDR3 nucleotides read TGCGCCAGCGCTACCGGGGGGTCGAGCTGCTACAATGAGCAGTTCTTC. It specifies CASATGGSSCYNEQFF.

The chain recombines TRBV19 with TRBJ1-1; D is uncertain. CDR1 is LNHDA, CDR2 SQIVND, per germline (reference sequence). The CDR3 is made up of 13 amino acids. V lost 1 base, J lost 4 bases, and 7 bases lay in between. The DNA for the CDR3 is TGTGCCAGTAGTATAGCCAGGTCCACTGAAGCTTTCTTT. Encoded protein: CASSIARSTEAFF.

This clonotype was seen repeatedly, ten times or more. The chain couples TRBV7-3 to TRBJ2-3; no clear D gene. There are 15 residues in the CDR3. Germline V CDR1 and CDR2: SGHTA, FQGTGA. Trimming left V 2 bases short and J 2 bases short, with 11 bases between. The CDR3 bases are TGTGCCAGCAGCTTAGGTCAGCTTCACACAGATACGCAGTATTTT. This encodes CASSLGQLHTDTQYF.

The rearrangement joins TRBV18 to TRBJ1-1, with D unclear. Trimming left V 6 bases short and J 1 base short, with 12 bases between. Germline values: CDR1 KGHSH, CDR2 LQKENI. The CDR3 loop spans 14 amino acids. The CDR3 DNA sequence: TGTGCCAGCTCCGACTTTACGTGGAACACTGAAGCTTTCTTT. Protein product: CASSDFTWNTEAFF.

A few counts support this clonotype. This chain joins TRBV28 and TRBJ1-4; D unclear. This CDR3 contains 14 residues. CDR1 and CDR2 from the germline V gene are MDHEN and SYDVKM. V was clipped by 2 bases and J by 8 bases, with 12 bases between them. In nucleotides, the CDR3 is TGTGCCAGCAGTTTAGGAGCTTCAGGCGAAAAACTGTTTTTT. Translating gives CASSLGASGEKLFF.

The chain recombines TRBV28 with TRBJ1-6; D is possibly TRBD1 (6 bases). Trimming shortened V by 2 bases and J by 10 bases, and 15 bases separated the two germline ends. CDR3 length equals 15 residues. Germline V gene lookup returns CDR1 MDHEN and CDR2 SYDVKM. The CDR3 is CASSLLRDIRSPLHF. The CDR3 nucleotides read TGTGCCAGCAGTTTACTTCGGGACATTCGGTCACCCCTCCACTTT.

The V gene is TRBV28, the J gene TRBJ1-1, with D possibly matching TRBD1 (5 bases). This CDR3 has 14 residues. Germline values: CDR1 MDHEN, CDR2 SYDVKM. Trimming shortened V by 4 bases and J by 1 base, and 10 bases separated the two germline ends. CDR3 region: CASSSGIANTEAFF. CDR3 nucleotide sequence: TGTGCCAGCAGTTCAGGGATAGCGAACACTGAAGCTTTCTTT.

This clonotype was found a few times. The chain has TRBV7-9 and TRBJ2-1; either TRBD1 or TRBD2 may fit D (6 bases each). Deletions cut 5 bases from V and 15 bases from J, with 14 bases between. Per the germline V gene, CDR1 is SEHNR and CDR2 is FQNEAQ (reference sequence). This CDR3 region has 11 residues. The CDR3 is CASSPGAQTFF. CDR3 DNA sequence: TGTGCCAGCAGCCCGGGGGCGCAGACGTTCTTC.

The J gene is TRBJ2-1, the V gene TRBV11-2, with D perhaps matching TRBD1 (7 bases). This CDR3 region has 17 residues. Between the trimmed V and J ends, which lost 1 base and 1 base, there was a span of 14 bases. CDR1 is SGHAT and CDR2 is FQNNGV in the germline V gene. The CDR3 protein is CASSLAGGGPSYNEQFF. The CDR3 nucleotides read TGTGCCAGCAGCTTAGCAGGAGGGGGCCCGTCCTACAATGAGCAGTTCTTC.